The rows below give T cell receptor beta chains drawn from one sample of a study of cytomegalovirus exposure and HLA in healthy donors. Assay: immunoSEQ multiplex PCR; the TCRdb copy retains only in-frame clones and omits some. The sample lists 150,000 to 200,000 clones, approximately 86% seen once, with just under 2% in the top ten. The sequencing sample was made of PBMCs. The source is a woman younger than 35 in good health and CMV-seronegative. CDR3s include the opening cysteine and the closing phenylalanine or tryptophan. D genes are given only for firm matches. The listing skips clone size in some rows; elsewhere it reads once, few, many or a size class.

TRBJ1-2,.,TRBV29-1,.,TGCAGCGTTGACCCTGGGCAGGGTTTAGGCTACACCTTC,CSVDPGQGLGYTF
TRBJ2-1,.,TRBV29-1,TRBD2,TGCAGCGTTGAATGGGGATTAGCGGGAGGGGGCGAGCAGTTCTTC,CSVEWGLAGGGEQFF
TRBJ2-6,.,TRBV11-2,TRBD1,TGTGCCAGCAGCTTTGGACCGGGACAGGGACACTCTGGGGCCAACGTCCTGACTTTC,CASSFGPGQGHSGANVLTF
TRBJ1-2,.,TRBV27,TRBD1,TGTGCCAGCAGTTTCCGACGGGACAGGGGTGTAGATGGCTACACCTTC,CASSFRRDRGVDGYTF
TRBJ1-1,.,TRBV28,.,TGTGCCAGCACCTTTGGAGGTACCAAGGACCAGAACACTGAAGCTTTCTTT,CASTFGGTKDQNTEAFF
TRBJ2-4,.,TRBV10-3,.,TGTGCCATCAGTGGAGCCCCACTAGCTTCAGCCAAAAACATTCAGTACTTC,CAISGAPLASAKNIQYF
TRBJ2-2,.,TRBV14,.,TGTGCCAGCAGTCCTCCCGGGACTGGTGACACCGGGGAGCTGTTTTTT,CASSPPGTGDTGELFF
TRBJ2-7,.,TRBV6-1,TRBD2,TGTGCCACCGCCTCCGGGGCTAGCGGGATCTACGAGCAGTACTTC,CATASGASGIYEQYF
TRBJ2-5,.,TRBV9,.,TGTGCCAGCAGCGTAGGCGTTCACCAAGAGACCCAGTACTTC,CASSVGVHQETQYF
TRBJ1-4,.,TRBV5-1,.,TGCGCCAGCAGCCTTGCGTCCGGGTTTGGGAAGGGGGAAAAACTGTTTTTT,CASSLASGFGKGEKLFF
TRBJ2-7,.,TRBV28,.,TGTGCCAGCAGTTTAGGGGCAGGGATGTCCTACGAGCAGTACTTC,CASSLGAGMSYEQYF
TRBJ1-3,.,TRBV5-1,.,TGCGCCAGCAGCTTGCAGGCTGGTGGAAACACCATATATTTT,CASSLQAGGNTIYF
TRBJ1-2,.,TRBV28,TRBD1,TGTGCCAGCAGTTTTCGGGGACAGCCCTATGGCTACACCTTC,CASSFRGQPYGYTF
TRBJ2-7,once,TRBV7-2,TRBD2,TGTGCCAGCAGCCCCGGGGGGTACGAGCAGTACTTC,CASSPGGYEQYF
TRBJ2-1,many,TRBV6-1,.,TGTGCCAGCAGCCCGGACTACCACAATGAGCAGTTCTTC,CASSPDYHNEQFF
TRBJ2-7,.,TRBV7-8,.,TGTGCCAGCAGCTTGTACAGGGTCGGCGAGCAGTACTTC,CASSLYRVGEQYF
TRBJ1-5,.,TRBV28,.,TGTGCCACCACAGGGAATCAGCCCCAGCATTTT,CATTGNQPQHF
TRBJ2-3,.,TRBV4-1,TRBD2,TGCGCCAGCAGCCGTAGCGGGGGGTGGGGACTTAGCACAGATACGCAGTATTTT,CASSRSGGWGLSTDTQYF
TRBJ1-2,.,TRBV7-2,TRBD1,TGTGCCAGCAGCTTGGTATCCGGGACAGGGGATAACTATGGCTACACCTTC,CASSLVSGTGDNYGYTF
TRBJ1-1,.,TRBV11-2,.,TGTGCCAGCAGCTTAGATTTCGGGGTCCGGAACACTGAAGCTTTCTTT,CASSLDFGVRNTEAFF
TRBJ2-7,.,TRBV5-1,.,TGCGCCAGCAGCCGTGGGCCCGCTACCCACGAGCAGTACTTC,CASSRGPATHEQYF
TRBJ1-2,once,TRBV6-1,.,TGTGCCAGCAGTGAACTAGAGGTCTATGGCTACACCTTC,CASSELEVYGYTF
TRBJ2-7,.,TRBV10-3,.,TGTGCCATCAGTGCTTACAGGAAAAACGAGCAGTACTTC,CAISAYRKNEQYF
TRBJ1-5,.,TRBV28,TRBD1,TGTGCCAGCAGCAACCCCGGGACAGGGCCGCCCCAGCATTTT,CASSNPGTGPPQHF
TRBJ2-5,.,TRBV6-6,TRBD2,TGTGCCAGCAGTTACTCCACACTAGCGGGAGAGACCCAGTACTTC,CASSYSTLAGETQYF
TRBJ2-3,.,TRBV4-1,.,TGCGCCAGCAGCCAAGATCTAACAGGTCGTTCAGATACGCAGTATTTT,CASSQDLTGRSDTQYF
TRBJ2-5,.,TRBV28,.,TGTGCCAGCTCGAGCTACCAAGAGACCCAGTACTTC,CASSSYQETQYF
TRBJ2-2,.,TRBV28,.,TGTGCCAGCACCTGGGACTGGGAGACCGGGGAGCTGTTTTTT,CASTWDWETGELFF
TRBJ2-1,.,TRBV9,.,TGTGCCAGCAGCCCCGGTACAGCCTCCTACAATGAGCAGTTCTTC,CASSPGTASYNEQFF
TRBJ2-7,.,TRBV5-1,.,TGCGCCAGCAGCCCGATTGGGGGGACCCCCTACGAGCAGTACTTC,CASSPIGGTPYEQYF
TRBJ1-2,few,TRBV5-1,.,TGCGCCAGCAGCTTTGTTGGGGGCAACTATGGCTACACCTTC,CASSFVGGNYGYTF
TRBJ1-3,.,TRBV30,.,TGTGCCTGGAGTGGCGGTGGAAACACCATATATTTT,CAWSGGGNTIYF
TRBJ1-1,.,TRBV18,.,TGTGCCAGCTCACAGGGGTCGGACACTGAAGCTTTCTTT,CASSQGSDTEAFF
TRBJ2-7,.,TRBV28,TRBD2,TGTGCCAGCAGTTTCCCGGGGGGGTCCTACGAGCAGTACTTC,CASSFPGGSYEQYF
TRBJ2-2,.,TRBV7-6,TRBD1,TGTGCCAGCAGCTTAGGGACAGGGAACACCGGGGAGCTGTTTTTT,CASSLGTGNTGELFF
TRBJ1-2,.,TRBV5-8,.,TGTGCCAGCAGCCAACTGTCGGACGGGGACTATGGCTACACCTTC,CASSQLSDGDYGYTF
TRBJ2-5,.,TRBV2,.,TGTGCCAGCACCCCTCAAGAGACCCAGTACTTC,CASTPQETQYF
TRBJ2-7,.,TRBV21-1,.,TGTGCCAGCAGCACGGGACAGCCAAGTTCCGAGCAGTACTTC,CASSTGQPSSEQYF
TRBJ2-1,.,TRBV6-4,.,TGTGCCAGCGGCCAACAAGGGGGGGATGAGCAGTTCTTC,CASGQQGGDEQFF
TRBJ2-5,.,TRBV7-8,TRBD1,TGTGCCAGCAGCCCCAGGGGGCGGTGGGAGACCCAGTACTTC,CASSPRGRWETQYF
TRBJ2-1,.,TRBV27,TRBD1,TGTGCCAGCAGTTCCGGACAGGGGCGGTACAATGAGCAGTTCTTC,CASSSGQGRYNEQFF
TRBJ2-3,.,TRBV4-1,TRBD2,TGCGCCAGCAGCCAAGATCGTGCGGGGGGCACAGATACGCAGTATTTT,CASSQDRAGGTDTQYF
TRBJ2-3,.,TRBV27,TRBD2,TGTGCCAGCAGTTTATCTAACCTAGCGGGGGGGCAAGGAGATACGCAGTATTTT,CASSLSNLAGGQGDTQYF